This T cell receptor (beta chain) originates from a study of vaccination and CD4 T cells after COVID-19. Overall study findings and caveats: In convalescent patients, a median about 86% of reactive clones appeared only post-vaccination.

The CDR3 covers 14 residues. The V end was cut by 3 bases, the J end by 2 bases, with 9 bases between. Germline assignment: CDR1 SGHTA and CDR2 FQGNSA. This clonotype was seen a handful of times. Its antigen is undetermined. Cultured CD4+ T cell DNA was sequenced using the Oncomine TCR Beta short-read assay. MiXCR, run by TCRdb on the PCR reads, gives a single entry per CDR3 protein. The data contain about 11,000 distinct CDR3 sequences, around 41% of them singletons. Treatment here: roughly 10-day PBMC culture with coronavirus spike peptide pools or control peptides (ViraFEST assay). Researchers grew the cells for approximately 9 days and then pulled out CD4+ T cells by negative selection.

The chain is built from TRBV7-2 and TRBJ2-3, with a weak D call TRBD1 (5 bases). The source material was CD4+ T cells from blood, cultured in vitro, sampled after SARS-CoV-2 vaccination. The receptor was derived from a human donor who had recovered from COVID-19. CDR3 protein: CASSFDSYTDTQYF. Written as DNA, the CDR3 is TGTGCCAGCAGCTTCGACAGCTACACAGATACGCAGTATTTT.